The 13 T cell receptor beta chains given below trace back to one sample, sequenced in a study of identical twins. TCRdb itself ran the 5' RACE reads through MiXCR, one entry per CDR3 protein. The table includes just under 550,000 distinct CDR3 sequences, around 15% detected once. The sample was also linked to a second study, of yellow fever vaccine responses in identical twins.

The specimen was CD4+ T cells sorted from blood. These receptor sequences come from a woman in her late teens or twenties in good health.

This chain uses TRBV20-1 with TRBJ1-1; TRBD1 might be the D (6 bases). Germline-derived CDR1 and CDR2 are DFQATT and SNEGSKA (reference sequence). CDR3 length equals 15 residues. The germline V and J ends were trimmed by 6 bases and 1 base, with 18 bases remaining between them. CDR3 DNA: TGCAGTGCAAAAAAGTCGTCCAGGGGGAACACTGAAGCTTTCTTT. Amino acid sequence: CSAKKSSRGNTEAFF.

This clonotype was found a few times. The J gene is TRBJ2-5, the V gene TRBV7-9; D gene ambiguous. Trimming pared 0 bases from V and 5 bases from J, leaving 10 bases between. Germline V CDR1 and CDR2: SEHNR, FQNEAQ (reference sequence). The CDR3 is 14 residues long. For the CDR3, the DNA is TGTGCCAGCAGCTTAGCGTCCAGACGGGAGACCCAGTACTTC. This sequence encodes CASSLASRRETQYF. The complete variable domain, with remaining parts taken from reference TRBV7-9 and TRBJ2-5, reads DTGVSQNPRHKITKRGQNVTFRCDPISEHNRLYWYRQTLGQGPEFLTYFQNEAQLEKSRLLSDRFSAERPKGSFSTLEIQRTEQGDSAMYLCASSLASRRETQYFGPGTRLLVL.

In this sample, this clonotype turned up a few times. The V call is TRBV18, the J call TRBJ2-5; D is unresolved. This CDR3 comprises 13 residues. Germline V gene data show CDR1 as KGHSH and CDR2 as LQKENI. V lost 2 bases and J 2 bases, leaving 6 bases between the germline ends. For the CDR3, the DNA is TGTGCCAGCTCACCAGACCAGCAAGAGACCCAGTACTTC. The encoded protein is CASSPDQQETQYF.

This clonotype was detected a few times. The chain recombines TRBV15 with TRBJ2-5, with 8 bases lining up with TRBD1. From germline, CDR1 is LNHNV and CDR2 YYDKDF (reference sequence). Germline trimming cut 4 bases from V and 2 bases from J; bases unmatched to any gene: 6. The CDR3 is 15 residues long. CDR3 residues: CATSKTGQGQETQYF. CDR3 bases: TGTGCCACCAGCAAAACCGGACAGGGACAAGAGACCCAGTACTTC.

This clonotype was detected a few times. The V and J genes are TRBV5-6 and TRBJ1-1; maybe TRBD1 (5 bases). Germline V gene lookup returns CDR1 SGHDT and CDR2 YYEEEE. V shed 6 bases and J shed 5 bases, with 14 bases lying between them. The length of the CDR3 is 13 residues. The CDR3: CASKGVGTTEAFF. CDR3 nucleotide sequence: TGTGCCAGCAAAGGGGTGGGGACGACTGAAGCTTTCTTT.

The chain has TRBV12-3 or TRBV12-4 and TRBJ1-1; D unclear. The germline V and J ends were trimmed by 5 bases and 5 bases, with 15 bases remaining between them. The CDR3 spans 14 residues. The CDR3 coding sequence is TGTGCCAGCAGTCTACAATCGGGTCAAACTGAAGCTTTCTTT. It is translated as CASSLQSGQTEAFF.

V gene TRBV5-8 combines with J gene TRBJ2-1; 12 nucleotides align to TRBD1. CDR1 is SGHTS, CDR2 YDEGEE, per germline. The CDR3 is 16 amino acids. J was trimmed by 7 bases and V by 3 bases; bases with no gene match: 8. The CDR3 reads CASSSTPGQGANEQFF. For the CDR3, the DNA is TGTGCCAGCAGCTCGACCCCGGGACAGGGGGCGAATGAGCAGTTCTTC.

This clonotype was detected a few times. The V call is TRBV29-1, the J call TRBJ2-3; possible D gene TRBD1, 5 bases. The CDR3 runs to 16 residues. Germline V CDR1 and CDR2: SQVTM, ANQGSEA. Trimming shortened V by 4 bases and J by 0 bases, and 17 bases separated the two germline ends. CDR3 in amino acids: CSVAEKDKRSTDTQYF. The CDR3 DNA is TGCAGCGTTGCTGAGAAGGACAAGAGAAGCACAGATACGCAGTATTTT.

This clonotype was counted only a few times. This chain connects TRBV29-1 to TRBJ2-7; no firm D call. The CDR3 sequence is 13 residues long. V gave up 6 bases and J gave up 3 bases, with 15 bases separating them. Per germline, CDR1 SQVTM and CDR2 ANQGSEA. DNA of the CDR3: TGCAGCGTGGAGACGGCGGAATACTACGAGCAGTACGTC. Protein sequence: CSVETAEYYEQYV.

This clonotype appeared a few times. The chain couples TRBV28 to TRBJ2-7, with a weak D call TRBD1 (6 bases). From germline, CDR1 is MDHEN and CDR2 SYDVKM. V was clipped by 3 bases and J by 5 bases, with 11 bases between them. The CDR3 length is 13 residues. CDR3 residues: CASSFVQGNEQYV. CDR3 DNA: TGTGCCAGCAGTTTCGTTCAGGGGAACGAGCAGTACGTC.

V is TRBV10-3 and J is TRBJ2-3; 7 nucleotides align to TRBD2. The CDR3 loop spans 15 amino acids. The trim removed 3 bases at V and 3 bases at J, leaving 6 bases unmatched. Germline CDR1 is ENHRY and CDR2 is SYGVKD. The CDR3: CAISEGGSFTDTQYF. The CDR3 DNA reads TGTGCCATCAGTGAAGGCGGGAGTTTTACAGATACGCAGTATTTT.

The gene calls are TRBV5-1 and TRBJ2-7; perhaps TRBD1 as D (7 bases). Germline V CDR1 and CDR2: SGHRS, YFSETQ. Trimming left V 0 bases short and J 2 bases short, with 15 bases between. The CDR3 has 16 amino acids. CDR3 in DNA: TGCGCCAGCAGCTTGGGGGGCGGGACAGCGACCTACGAGCAGTACTTC. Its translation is CASSLGGGTATYEQYF.

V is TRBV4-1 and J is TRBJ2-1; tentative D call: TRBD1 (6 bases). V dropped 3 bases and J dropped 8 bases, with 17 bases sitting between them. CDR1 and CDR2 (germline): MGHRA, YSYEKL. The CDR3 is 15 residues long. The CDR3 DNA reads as TGCGCCAGCAGCCAGTTAGAACAGGGAGTTTATGAGCAGTTCTTC. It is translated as CASSQLEQGVYEQFF.